This TCR beta chain was observed in a study of blood T cell repertoires in COVID-19. Looking at the study overall: Nucleic acid was either cDNA or gDNA, and it came from T cells, B-cell-depleted T cells, or PBMCs.

Germline CDR1 and CDR2: SGHTA and FQGTGA. This CDR3 has 16 residues. V dropped 0 bases and J dropped 5; count of bases not matched to a gene: 5. The protocol was immunoSEQ multiplex PCR, while the TCRdb copy is restricted to in-frame clones and leaves out a portion. The table has over 85,000 clones, 87% seen once. This rearrangement joins TRBV7-3 to TRBJ2-5; 11 bases agree with TRBD2. The clonotype comes from a human donor in a cohort sampled during active COVID-19. The specimen sequenced was peripheral blood. CDR3 region: CASSLTSGGAVETQYF. CDR3 coding DNA: TGTGCCAGCAGCTTAACTAGCGGGGGGGCGGTGGAGACCCAGTACTTC.